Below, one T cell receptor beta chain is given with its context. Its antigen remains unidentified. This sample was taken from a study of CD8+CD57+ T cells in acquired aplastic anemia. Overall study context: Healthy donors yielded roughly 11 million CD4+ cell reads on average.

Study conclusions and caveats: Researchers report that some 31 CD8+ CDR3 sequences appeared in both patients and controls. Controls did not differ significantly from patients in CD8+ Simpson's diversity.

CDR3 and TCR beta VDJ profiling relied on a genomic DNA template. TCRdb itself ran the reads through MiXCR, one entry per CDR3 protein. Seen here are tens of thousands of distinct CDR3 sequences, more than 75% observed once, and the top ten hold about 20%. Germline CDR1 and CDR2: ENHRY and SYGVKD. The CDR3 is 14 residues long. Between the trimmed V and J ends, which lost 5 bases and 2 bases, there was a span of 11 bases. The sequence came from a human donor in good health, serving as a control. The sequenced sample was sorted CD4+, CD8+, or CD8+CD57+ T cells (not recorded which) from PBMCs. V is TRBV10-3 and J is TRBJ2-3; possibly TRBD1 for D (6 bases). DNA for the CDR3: TGTGCCATCAGTCAGACGGGACACACAGATACGCAGTATTTT. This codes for CAISQTGHTDTQYF.